The clone carrying this T cell receptor (beta chain) showed up just a few times. As yet, its antigen is unknown. This sample was included in a study of shared clonotypes between healthy human individuals. Findings and caveats of the study: Rarefaction indicated that sorted-subset sequencing remained incomplete although depth was large.

Germline lookup yields CDR1 ENHRY and CDR2 SYGVKD. CDR3 size: 13 residues. Germline trimming cut 7 bases from V and 4 bases from J; bases unmatched to any gene: 7. The split of CD4+ cells yielded CD45RA+ naive and CD45RA-negative memory subsets. Over several immunoSEQ plates, each subset's genomic DNA was distributed in even portions. In the source study's methods: Junction-only sequences produced by ImmunoSEQ had no quality scores, so filtering differed. TCRdb's copy holds only in-frame clones and misses some; the assay was immunoSEQ multiplex PCR. The D gene and trimming were derived from the DNA, and the V and J assignments and clone size from that table. This sample has roughly 2.5 million clones; about 92% occur once, and the top ten carry roughly 0.14%.

The sequencing sample was made of naive CD4+ T cells sorted from blood. This sample's subset: CD45RA+ positively selected. The chain employs TRBV10-3 and TRBJ2-7; 7 nucleotides agree with TRBD1. The receptor comes from a young man in good health. The CDR3 loop is CAITDRSLYEQYF. CDR3 DNA sequence: TGTGCCATCACGGACAGGAGCCTTTACGAGCAGTACTTC.